The clone carrying this TCR beta chain was seen ten or more times. This specimen comes from a study of regulatory T cells in long-lasting Graves disease. Study at large: The study enrolled newly diagnosed Graves' patients on antithyroid drugs under 3 months.

Germline V gene sequence: CDR1 DFQATT, CDR2 SNEGSKA (reference sequence). The V and J ends lost 0 bases and 0 bases respectively, with 12 bases between them. The CDR3 has 15 residues. For TCR beta, libraries came from iRepertoire HTBI primers and Arm-PCR of CDR3 regions. TCRdb ran MiXCR on the multiplex PCR reads and lists one entry per CDR3 protein. The sample holds roughly 420,000 distinct CDR3 sequences, around 15% seen once. Time point: newly diagnosed GD, antithyroid drugs for less than 3 months. The authors made the TCR library using RNA they extracted from PBMCs. The origin of this receptor is a female donor with Graves disease. The chain uses TRBV20-1 and TRBJ2-7, with a possible D match to TRBD2 (6 bases). Sequences were derived from peripheral blood mononuclear cells (PBMCs), sampled at new diagnosis, from a patient treated with antithyroid drugs. CDR3 loop: CSARDYGGNSYEQYF. The CDR3 bases are TGCAGTGCTAGAGATTATGGCGGGAACTCCTACGAGCAGTACTTC.